These 25 T cell receptor beta chains were sequenced from one sample in a study of cytomegalovirus exposure and HLA in healthy donors. 13 Jbeta primers and 60 Vbeta primers were used for the PCR. Method: immunoSEQ multiplex PCR; TCRdb's copy keeps in-frame clones and lacks some. Of fewer than 65,000 clones listed, nearly 85% were seen once; the top ten hold about 1.6%. Source material: PBMCs. The receptor set was obtained from a man aged 25-40 years in good health and CMV-seronegative.

The rearrangement uses TRBV11-3 and TRBJ2-2; D is perhaps TRBD2 (5 bases). V was pared by 5 bases and J by 6 bases, with 10 bases between. The CDR3 spans 13 residues. In germline, CDR1 is SGHNT, CDR2 YENEEA. The CDR3 DNA reads TGTGCCAGCAGCGCAACTAGATCCGGGGAGCTGTTTTTT. Its protein is CASSATRSGELFF.

The chain joins TRBV30 to TRBJ1-3, with TRBD1 as a possible D gene (5 bases). The V and J ends lost 2 bases and 3 bases respectively, with 14 bases between them. The CDR3 sequence is 15 residues long. Germline CDR1 and CDR2: GTSNPN and SVGIG (reference sequence). The CDR3 bases are TGTGCCTGGAGTCTTGGGGGGTTGAATGGAAACACCATATATTTT. It specifies CAWSLGGLNGNTIYF.

The chain is built from TRBV27 and TRBJ2-1; 12 bases line up with TRBD1. After removal of 0 bases from V and 9 bases from J, the junction contained 9 bases not matched to a gene. In germline, CDR1 is MNHEY, CDR2 SMNVEV (reference sequence). The CDR3 runs to 17 residues. CDR3 residues: CASSLSWGDRGPGEQFF. The CDR3 DNA follows: TGTGCCAGCAGTTTATCGTGGGGGGACAGGGGGCCTGGTGAGCAGTTCTTC.

This chain links TRBV7-2 with TRBJ2-3; 8 bases fit TRBD1. The ends lost 2 bases at V and 6 bases at J; junction bases unmatched: 7. Germline CDR1 SGHTA, CDR2 FQGNSA. The CDR3 covers 15 residues. The CDR3 spells CASSLRRQGIDTQYF. The CDR3 DNA is TGTGCCAGCAGCTTAAGACGACAGGGGATTGATACGCAGTATTTT.

This chain connects TRBV2 to TRBJ1-2; D is perhaps TRBD1 (5 bases). Germline V gives CDR1 SNHLY, CDR2 FYNNEI. CDR3 length: 13 amino acids. Deletions cut 6 bases from V and 8 bases from J, with 16 bases between. CDR3 nucleotides: TGTGCCAGCAGGGTACAGACTAGGGGCGGCTACACCTTC. Protein sequence: CASRVQTRGGYTF.

The CDR3 here is CASSGTSGDTQYF. CDR3 nucleotides: TGTGCCAGCTCCGGGACTAGCGGGGATACGCAGTATTTT. The chain carries TRBV18 and TRBJ2-3; TRBD2 matches 12 bases. Unmatched junction bases numbered 1, after V lost 6 bases and J lost 6 bases. The CDR3 consists of 13 residues. CDR1 and CDR2 from the germline V gene are KGHSH and LQKENI. Full variable domain (rest looked up from reference TRBV18 and TRBJ2-3): NAGVMQNPRHLVRRRGQEARLRCSPMKGHSHVYWYRQLPEEGLKFMVYLQKENIIDESGMPKERFSAEFPKEGPSILRIQQVVRGDSAAYFCASSGTSGDTQYFGPGTRLTVL.

This clone was found a few times. The J gene is TRBJ2-7, the V gene TRBV4-1; D unclear. Deletions cut 4 bases from V and 2 bases from J, with 9 bases between. The germline CDR1 and CDR2 sequences are MGHRA and YSYEKL. The CDR3 is made up of 13 amino acids. This chain's CDR3 is CASSPPSTYEQYF. Written as DNA, the CDR3 is TGCGCCAGCAGCCCGCCCAGTACCTACGAGCAGTACTTC.

This rearrangement joins TRBV18 to TRBJ2-1; D is possibly TRBD1 (6 bases). This CDR3 is built from 16 residues. In germline, CDR1 is KGHSH, CDR2 LQKENI. V lost 6 bases, J lost 2 bases, and 17 bases lay in between. CDR3 sequence: CASSSLQGFAYNEQFF. CDR3 DNA: TGTGCCAGCTCGTCACTGCAGGGGTTTGCCTACAATGAGCAGTTCTTC.

V gene TRBV6-1 combines with J gene TRBJ2-7; unclear D gene. CDR1 MNHNS and CDR2 SASEGT come from the germline V gene. The CDR3 runs 14 residues. V was clipped by 4 bases and J by 0 bases, with 10 bases between them. The CDR3 loop reads CASSVSRSSYEQYF. The CDR3 DNA reads as TGTGCCAGCAGTGTTTCTAGGAGCTCCTACGAGCAGTACTTC.

The rearrangement uses TRBV27 and TRBJ1-5, with D perhaps matching TRBD1 (6 bases). This CDR3 comprises 14 residues. CDR1 MNHEY and CDR2 SMNVEV come from the germline V gene (reference sequence). The ends were cut back, 4 bases at V and 3 bases at J, with 10 bases in the middle. CDR3 loop: CASSSTGLNQPQHF. The CDR3, as DNA: TGTGCCAGCAGTTCGACAGGTCTCAATCAGCCCCAGCATTTT.

V is TRBV20-1 and J is TRBJ1-2; D not certain. Trimming pared 3 bases from V and 5 bases from J, leaving 7 bases between. CDR3 length: 11 amino acids. Germline V gene data show CDR1 as DFQATT and CDR2 as SNEGSKA (reference sequence). CDR3 nucleotide sequence: TGCAGTGCTAGTGGGGAGTATGGCTACACCTTC. It is translated as CSASGEYGYTF.

The rearrangement joins TRBV27 to TRBJ1-4; no reliable D call. Germline CDR1 reads MNHEY; CDR2 reads SMNVEV (reference sequence). V was pared by 3 bases and J by 4 bases, with 12 bases between. This CDR3 spans 15 amino acids. The CDR3 loop reads CASSFSWELNEKLFF. CDR3 in DNA: TGTGCCAGCAGTTTTTCTTGGGAGCTTAATGAAAAACTGTTTTTT.

The chain recombines TRBV5-1 with TRBJ1-6; 7 bases are shared with TRBD1. The germline V gene has CDR1 SGHRS and CDR2 YFSETQ. V lost 0 bases to trimming and J lost 1 base; unmatched junction nucleotides: 1. The CDR3 loop spans 16 amino acids. DNA for the CDR3: TGCGCCAGCAGCTTGGAGGGGGCTTCCTATAATTCACCCCTCCACTTT. Its translation: CASSLEGASYNSPLHF.

J is TRBJ1-4 and V is TRBV19, with D perhaps TRBD1 (6 bases). V was pared by 9 bases and J by 3 bases, with 17 bases between. The CDR3 covers 15 residues. Germline V gives CDR1 LNHDA, CDR2 SQIVND (reference sequence). DNA for the CDR3: TGTGCCAGCCGTCTTCTGGCAGGGGCTAATGAAAAACTGTTTTTT. Protein sequence: CASRLLAGANEKLFF.

This clone has only a few counts. The CDR3 DNA reads TGTGCCAGCGAGGTGGACAATTACAATGAGCAGTTCTTC. Translation: CASEVDNYNEQFF. The rearrangement links TRBV5-8 to TRBJ2-1; the D gene is possibly TRBD1 (5 bases). This CDR3 comprises 13 residues. Trimming removed 7 bases from V and 4 bases from J, with 12 bases in between. The V gene's germline CDR1 is SGHTS and CDR2 YDEGEE.

The rearrangement links TRBV7-9 to TRBJ1-3, with D tentatively TRBD1 (5 bases). The germline V and J ends were trimmed by 6 bases and 3 bases, with 12 bases remaining between them. The V gene's germline CDR1 is SEHNR and CDR2 FQNEAQ (reference sequence). This CDR3 has 14 residues. The CDR3 protein is CASRNRGDGNTIYF. CDR3 in DNA: TGTGCCAGCAGAAATCGGGGGGATGGAAACACCATATATTTT.

The V and J genes are TRBV7-9 and TRBJ2-1; 7 bases match TRBD2. V dropped 4 bases and J dropped 3; count of bases not matched to a gene: 0. The germline V gene has CDR1 SEHNR and CDR2 FQNEAQ (reference sequence). The CDR3 runs 13 residues. This CDR3 is CASSWGGYNEQFF. The CDR3 coding sequence is TGTGCCAGCAGCTGGGGGGGCTACAATGAGCAGTTCTTC.

The gene calls are TRBV4-2 and TRBJ2-1; D unresolved. V lost 1 base and J lost 0, with 7 bases in between. The germline V gene encodes CDR1 LGHNA and CDR2 YNFKEQ. The CDR3 consists of 15 residues. Here the CDR3 DNA reads TGTGCCAGCAGCCAAGTCAGACTCTCCTACAATGAGCAGTTCTTC. Translated, it gives CASSQVRLSYNEQFF.

Regarding this clone: The same CDR3 can be traced to other DNA sequences in this sample. The chain couples TRBV18 to TRBJ1-2; tentatively, D is TRBD1 (5 bases). The CDR3 spans 14 residues. The germline V and J ends were trimmed by 6 bases and 2 bases, with 13 bases remaining between them. Germline V gene data show CDR1 as KGHSH and CDR2 as LQKENI. CDR3 amino acids: CASSPGQGNYGYTF. The CDR3 DNA sequence: TGTGCCAGCTCCCCAGGGCAGGGCAACTATGGCTACACCTTC.

On this clone itself: The same CDR3 also results from other DNA sequences found in this sample. The rearrangement links TRBV7-2 to TRBJ1-2, with 7 bases fitting TRBD1. CDR1 and CDR2 (germline): SGHTA, FQGNSA. The CDR3 is 14 amino acids. With V trimmed by 1 base and J by 4 bases, 3 bases remained unmatched. The CDR3 nucleotides are TGTGCCAGCAGCTTAGGACAGGGCGGCTATGGCTACACCTTC. Translating it yields CASSLGQGGYGYTF.

The CDR3 here is CASSFGQAYGYTF. CDR3 in DNA: TGTGCCAGCAGCTTCGGACAGGCCTATGGCTACACCTTC. The genes are TRBV7-2 and TRBJ1-2; 7 nucleotides agree with TRBD1. Unmatched junction bases numbered 2, after V lost 3 bases and J lost 4 bases. The CDR3 length is 13 residues. The germline CDR1 and CDR2 sequences are SGHTA and FQGNSA.

This chain links TRBV30 with TRBJ1-5, with a weak D call TRBD1 (5 bases). Germline lookup yields CDR1 GTSNPN and CDR2 SVGIG (reference sequence). The CDR3 runs to 15 residues. V lost 0 bases to trimming and J lost 7 bases, with 16 bases between them. This CDR3 reads CAWSVQDRRGQPQHF. The CDR3 region has the DNA TGTGCCTGGAGTGTACAGGACCGCCGTGGGCAGCCCCAGCATTTT.

Here the CDR3 DNA reads TGTGCCAGCAGTGTTAATTGGGACAGCCACTACGAGCAGTACTTC. Residues: CASSVNWDSHYEQYF. The rearrangement uses TRBV6-1 and TRBJ2-7; 7 bases are shared with TRBD1. The germline CDR1 and CDR2 sequences are MNHNS and SASEGT. Losses at the gene ends were 4 bases for V and 3 bases for J; bases not matched to a gene: 9. The CDR3 runs 15 residues.

The chain carries TRBV5-4 and TRBJ1-6; D is perhaps TRBD1 (5 bases). Germline V gene data show CDR1 as SGHNT and CDR2 as YYREEE (reference sequence). The CDR3 loop spans 14 amino acids. V shed 5 bases and J shed 7 bases, with 13 bases lying between them. The CDR3 sequence is CASSTDNRNSPLHF. The CDR3 bases are TGTGCCAGCAGTACGGACAACCGAAATTCACCCCTCCACTTT.

The chain uses TRBV11-2 and TRBJ1-2; 7 nucleotides match TRBD1. V shed 4 bases and J 4 bases; nucleotides not matched to a gene: 6. CDR1 SGHAT and CDR2 FQNNGV come from the germline V gene. The CDR3 spans 14 residues. CDR3 bases: TGTGCCAGCAGCTCTCTACAGGGGAGCTATGGCTACACCTTC. It encodes CASSSLQGSYGYTF.